The 26 T cell receptor beta chains in this list originate from one sample, sequenced in a study of graft-versus-host responses after intestinal transplantation. Their cognate antigens are unknown. Generated by immunoSEQ multiplex PCR, the TCRdb table keeps only in-frame clones and is missing some. Among some 85,000 clones listed, roughly 84% were seen once. This material consisted of unstimulated CD8+ T cells sorted from spleen or lymph node cells, taken before transplant. The receptors shown here come from a human donor who was the organ donor for an intestinal transplant.

The rearrangement links TRBV7-9 to TRBJ1-1; D unresolved. This CDR3 has 13 amino acids. Trimming cost V 0 bases and J 3 bases, with 5 bases left between them. Germline V lookup: CDR1 SEHNR, CDR2 FQNEAQ (reference sequence). In DNA, the CDR3 is TGTGCCAGCAGCTTAGCAGATTACACTGAAGCTTTCTTT. As protein: CASSLADYTEAFF.

The chain recombines TRBV5-4 with TRBJ2-7, with 11 bases that match TRBD2. Germline CDR1 and CDR2: SGHNT and YYREEE (reference sequence). The CDR3 spans 15 residues. The J segment lost 1 base and the V segment lost 3 bases, leaving 3 bases of the junction unmatched. This chain's CDR3 is CASSSLAGDSYEQYF. CDR3 nucleotides: TGTGCCAGCAGCTCACTAGCGGGGGATTCCTACGAGCAGTACTTC.

The rearrangement uses TRBV9 and TRBJ2-7; D is uncertain. CDR3 size: 14 residues. V gave up 4 bases and J gave up 3 bases, with 14 bases separating them. Germline CDR1 is SGDLS and CDR2 is YYNGEE. The DNA for the CDR3 is TGTGCCAGCAGCCTCGGTGGGCTAGACTACGAGCAGTACTTC. Protein product: CASSLGGLDYEQYF. Looking up the rest from reference TRBV9 and TRBJ2-7 gives the full variable domain: DSGVTQTPKHLITATGQRVTLRCSPRSGDLSVYWYQQSLDQGLQFLIQYYNGEERAKGNILERFSAQQFPDLHSELNLSSLELGDSALYFCASSLGGLDYEQYFGPGTRLTVT.

CDR3 in DNA: TGTGCCAGCAGCCTAGGACAATTCCTATCCTATGGCTACACCTTC. Amino acid sequence: CASSLGQFLSYGYTF. The V gene is TRBV11-1, the J gene TRBJ1-2; possible D gene TRBD1, 5 bases. Trimming shortened V by 5 bases and J by 4 bases, and 17 bases separated the two germline ends. This CDR3 has 15 amino acids. In germline, CDR1 is SGHAT, CDR2 FQDESV (reference sequence).

The rearrangement uses TRBV4-1 and TRBJ2-3; 10 positions match TRBD1. The ends lost 0 bases at V and 4 bases at J; junction bases unmatched: 16. CDR3 length equals 20 residues. Looked up from germline, CDR1 is MGHRA and CDR2 is YSYEKL. As DNA, the CDR3 is TGCGCCAGCAGCCAAGATTTCGGGACAGGGGCCTCATACGGGGCAGATACGCAGTATTTT. Translating gives CASSQDFGTGASYGADTQYF.

The chain joins TRBV6-4 to TRBJ2-3; D is perhaps TRBD1 (6 bases). V lost 0 bases to trimming and J lost 6 bases, with 13 bases between them. From germline, CDR1 is MRHNA and CDR2 SNTAGT. The CDR3 length is 15 residues. CDR3 region: CASSDSRGSIDTQYF. In nucleotides, the CDR3 is TGTGCCAGCAGTGACTCCAGGGGTAGCATCGATACGCAGTATTTT.

This chain connects TRBV27 to TRBJ2-1; 8 bases agree with TRBD2. The V and J ends lost 6 bases and 5 bases, in that order; junction bases with no gene match: 9. Germline CDR1 and CDR2: MNHEY and SMNVEV (reference sequence). This CDR3 has 15 amino acids. The chain's CDR3 is CASRKGLGLNNEQFF. The DNA of the CDR3 is TGTGCCAGCAGGAAGGGACTAGGGCTTAACAATGAGCAGTTCTTC.

The CDR3 DNA sequence: TGTGCCAGCAGTGGGACAGCTAACTATGGCTACACCTTC. Amino acids: CASSGTANYGYTF. V usage is TRBV6-5 and J usage is TRBJ1-2; TRBD1 aligns across 7 bases. J gave up 0 bases and V 5 bases, and 0 bases lay outside the gene matches. Germline CDR1 reads MNHEY; CDR2 reads SVGAGI. The length of the CDR3 is 13 residues.

This chain links TRBV18 with TRBJ2-7; no definite D call. This CDR3 spans 14 amino acids. CDR1 is KGHSH and CDR2 is LQKENI in the germline V gene. Trimming removed 2 bases at V and 4 bases at J, with 12 bases between. The CDR3 DNA is TGTGCCAGCTCACCATATTACAGCTTTTACGAGCAGTACTTC. This translates into CASSPYYSFYEQYF.

CDR3 sequence: CASSQGTGPYEQYF. In DNA, the CDR3 is TGCGCCAGCAGCCAAGGGACAGGGCCCTACGAGCAGTACTTC. The gene calls are TRBV4-1 and TRBJ2-5; TRBD1 aligns across 8 bases. The J call may be wrong; the DNA end is better matched by TRBJ2-7. This CDR3 comprises 14 residues. Germline lookup yields CDR1 MGHRA and CDR2 YSYEKL.

Worth noting for this clone: This same CDR3 is encoded by further DNA sequences in the sample. The chain recombines TRBV11-2 with TRBJ2-7, with 12 bases that match TRBD1. CDR1 SGHAT and CDR2 FQNNGV come from the germline V gene. The CDR3 runs 14 residues. The V and J ends lost 3 bases and 4 bases, in that order; junction bases with no gene match: 1. CDR3 in amino acids: CASSLGQGAYEQYF. The CDR3 DNA is TGTGCCAGCAGCTTGGGACAGGGGGCTTACGAGCAGTACTTC.

The gene calls are TRBV21-1 and TRBJ1-5; TRBD1, the table's D call, was not compared with the DNA. TRBV21-1 is given as a pseudogene. This CDR3 spans 21 amino acids. CDR3 coding DNA: TGTGCCAGCAGCAAAGTTCGCCGGGACAGGGTTCTAGTGACCGGCAATCAGCCCCAGCATTTT. The encoded protein is CASSKVRRDRVLVTGNQPQHF.

This clone is a singleton in its sample. The rearrangement joins TRBV5-6 to TRBJ2-7; no firm D call. V dropped 4 bases and J dropped 3 bases, with 8 bases sitting between them. The CDR3 covers 12 residues. In germline, CDR1 is SGHDT, CDR2 YYEEEE. The CDR3 bases are TGTGCCAGCAGCCTTACAAGCTACGAGCAGTACTTC. Encoded protein: CASSLTSYEQYF.

The J gene is TRBJ1-1, the V gene TRBV28; D gene uncertain. The germline V and J ends were trimmed by 5 bases and 0 bases, with 13 bases remaining between them. This CDR3 has 15 amino acids. Germline CDR1 MDHEN, CDR2 SYDVKM. The CDR3 is CASSTLVGMNTEAFF. CDR3 DNA: TGTGCCAGCAGTACCCTGGTGGGGATGAACACTGAAGCTTTCTTT.

CDR3 region: CAIHGLANGETQYF. The CDR3 DNA reads as TGTGCCATCCACGGACTAGCGAACGGGGAGACCCAGTACTTC. The gene calls are TRBV6-1 and TRBJ2-5, with TRBD2 matching over 9 bases. The germline V gene has CDR1 MNHNS and CDR2 SASEGT. The CDR3 has 14 residues. J was trimmed by 5 bases and V by 10 bases; bases with no gene match: 11.

This chain uses TRBV2 with TRBJ2-3; 10 nucleotides match TRBD2. The germline CDR1 and CDR2 sequences are SNHLY and FYNNEI. The CDR3 has 15 amino acids. Losses at the gene ends were 8 bases for V and 2 bases for J; bases not matched to a gene: 7. The CDR3 sequence is CASSSSGGNTDTQYF. DNA for the CDR3: TGTGCCAGCTCTTCTAGCGGGGGAAACACAGATACGCAGTATTTT.

Comments on this clone: This sample also contains other DNA sequences that code for the same CDR3. The V and J genes are TRBV4-1 and TRBJ1-4; D is unresolved. Germline CDR1 and CDR2: MGHRA and YSYEKL. The V gene lost 0 bases and the J gene lost 0 bases, with 8 bases spanning the gap. CDR3 size: 16 residues. Here the CDR3 reads CASSQDSGATNEKLFF. The CDR3 DNA sequence: TGCGCCAGCAGCCAAGATTCCGGGGCAACTAATGAAAAACTGTTTTTT.

The rearrangement joins TRBV5-1 to TRBJ2-1; TRBD1 matches 8 bases. This CDR3 is 13 amino acids long. Germline V gene data show CDR1 as SGHRS and CDR2 as YFSETQ. With V trimmed by 2 bases and J by 8 bases, 3 bases remained unmatched. For the CDR3, the DNA is TGCGCCAGCAGCTTAACAGGGGGGCATGAGCAGTTCTTC. Residues: CASSLTGGHEQFF. The whole variable domain, filled in from reference TRBV5-1 and TRBJ2-1, reads KAGVTQTPRYLIKTRGQQVTLSCSPISGHRSVSWYQQTPGQGLQFLFEYFSETQRNKGNFPGRFSGRQFSNSRSEMNVSTLELGDSALYLCASSLTGGHEQFFGPGTRLTVL.

Only one count was recorded for this clone. The V call is TRBV5-4, the J call TRBJ2-5; no clear D. This CDR3 is built from 15 residues. V lost 1 base, J lost 5 bases, and 15 bases lay in between. Germline-derived CDR1 and CDR2 are SGHNT and YYREEE (reference sequence). CDR3 bases: TGTGCCAGCAGCTTGTTAACCAGCCCTGCGGAGACCCAGTACTTC. Its translation is CASSLLTSPAETQYF.

The rearrangement joins TRBV9 to TRBJ1-1; D uncertain. This CDR3 is 15 amino acids long. CDR1 is SGDLS and CDR2 is YYNGEE in the germline V gene. Deletions cut 0 bases from V and 5 bases from J, with 14 bases between. CDR3 region: CASSVAFGVATEAFF. The DNA of the CDR3 is TGTGCCAGCAGCGTAGCATTCGGGGTGGCGACTGAAGCTTTCTTT.

The V gene is TRBV6-4, the J gene TRBJ1-2; 7 positions match TRBD1. Trimming at V came to 3 bases and at J to 2 bases, leaving 6 bases not matched to a gene. Germline CDR1 reads MRHNA; CDR2 reads SNTAGT. This CDR3 has 15 residues. DNA for the CDR3: TGTGCCAGCAGTGAAAACCCGACAGGGAACTATGGCTACACCTTC. Amino acids: CASSENPTGNYGYTF.

The CDR3 spells CSVEDPLIPHGGYTF. The CDR3 nucleotides are TGCAGCGTTGAAGATCCCTTGATCCCCCATGGGGGCTACACCTTC. V usage is TRBV29-1 and J usage is TRBJ1-2; unclear D gene. The CDR3 contains 15 residues. V was pared by 0 bases and J by 8 bases, with 19 bases between. Germline loops: CDR1 SQVTM, CDR2 ANQGSEA.

The chain is built from TRBV2 and TRBJ1-1; D remains ambiguous. Per the germline V gene, CDR1 is SNHLY and CDR2 is FYNNEI. The V end was cut by 2 bases, the J end by 5 bases, with 0 bases between. This CDR3 contains 10 residues. The CDR3 bases are TGTGCCAGCAGTGAAACTGAAGCTTTCTTT. It codes for CASSETEAFF.

The J gene is TRBJ1-1, the V gene TRBV27; 9 bases map to TRBD1. J lost 5 bases, V lost 4 bases, and 8 bases had no gene match. The CDR3 has 15 residues. Germline-derived CDR1 and CDR2 are MNHEY and SMNVEV (reference sequence). CDR3 nucleotides: TGTGCCAGCAGTTGGGGGACAGGGTTCAGAACTGAAGCTTTCTTT. Translation gives CASSWGTGFRTEAFF.

The chain employs TRBV30 and TRBJ2-3, with a possible D match to TRBD1 (6 bases). Germline V gives CDR1 GTSNPN, CDR2 SVGIG (reference sequence). The CDR3 covers 13 residues. V was cut by 1 base and J by 4 bases, with 9 bases left in between. As DNA, the CDR3 is TGTGCCTGGAGTGGGGGGCCAGCAGATACGCAGTATTTT. The encoded protein is CAWSGGPADTQYF.

The chain uses TRBV2 and TRBJ1-6; D is undetermined. Germline loops: CDR1 SNHLY, CDR2 FYNNEI. V shed 7 bases and J shed 10 bases, with 14 bases lying between them. This CDR3 comprises 13 residues. CDR3 sequence (DNA): TGTGCCAGCATTAGCGGGCTTGGATCACCCCTCCACTTT. Translated, it gives CASISGLGSPLHF.